A single sample gave rise to the 20 T cell receptor beta chains below, sequenced in a study of long-term antiretroviral therapy in people with HIV. Researchers report immunoSEQ v3.0 was run at survey level. The method was immunoSEQ multiplex PCR; TCRdb's version includes in-frame clones alone and lacks a portion of them. The sample includes around 25,000 clones, more than 70% seen only once; the top ten take under 6%. The sequencing here drew on unsorted PBMCs, taken 3 years after starting antiretroviral therapy. All receptors come from a man younger than 30 with HIV.

The rearrangement joins TRBV18 to TRBJ1-1; no reliable D call. This CDR3 region has 13 residues. From germline, CDR1 is KGHSH and CDR2 LQKENI. V shed 5 bases and J shed 1 base, with 8 bases lying between them. The CDR3 is CASSAQANTEAFF. DNA for the CDR3: TGTGCCAGCTCAGCCCAGGCGAACACTGAAGCTTTCTTT.

The chain's CDR3 is CASKAGRDDNQPQHF. CDR3 nucleotide sequence: TGTGCCAGCAAGGCGGGGAGAGACGACAATCAGCCCCAGCATTTT. This rearrangement joins TRBV7-8 to TRBJ1-5; no clear D gene. CDR1 and CDR2 from the germline V gene are SGHVS and FQNEAQ. The CDR3 extends over 15 amino acids. Deletions cut 7 bases from V and 3 bases from J, with 16 bases between.

The chain combines TRBV19 with TRBJ2-3, with TRBD1 identical over 7 bases. The CDR3 covers 14 residues. Germline values: CDR1 LNHDA, CDR2 SQIVND (reference sequence). Trimming took 9 bases from V and 2 from J; bases not matched to a gene: 8. CDR3 protein: CASKGAGTTDTQYF. DNA of the CDR3: TGTGCCAGCAAGGGGGCCGGGACCACAGATACGCAGTATTTT. Together with reference TRBV19 and TRBJ2-3, the CDR3 gives the full variable domain: DGGITQSPKYLFRKEGQNVTLSCEQNLNHDAMYWYRQDPGQGLRLIYYSQIVNDFQKGDIAEGYSVSREKKESFPLTVTSAQKNPTAFYLCASKGAGTTDTQYFGPGTRLTVL.

This chain joins TRBV10-3 and TRBJ2-2, with TRBD1 identical over 10 bases. The CDR3 runs 18 residues. V shed 4 bases, J shed 2 bases, and the junction held 10 bases outside the gene matches. Germline V gene lookup returns CDR1 ENHRY and CDR2 SYGVKD. CDR3 nucleotide sequence: TGTGCCATCAGTGGCGAGAGAGGACAGGGGGGCAACACCGGGGAGCTGTTTTTT. It specifies CAISGERGQGGNTGELFF.

CDR3 amino acids: CASMGMTEAFF. The DNA for the CDR3 is TGTGCCAGCATGGGGATGACTGAAGCTTTCTTT. The chain couples TRBV6-6 to TRBJ1-1; D gene ambiguous. This CDR3 is 11 amino acids long. The V gene's germline CDR1 is MNHNY and CDR2 SVGAGI (reference sequence). The ends were cut back, 7 bases at V and 5 bases at J, with 8 bases in the middle.

The chain joins TRBV14 to TRBJ1-1; 7 bases match TRBD1. The CDR3 consists of 19 residues. Germline-derived CDR1 and CDR2 are SGHDN and FVKESK. Losses at the gene ends were 0 bases for V and 1 base for J; bases not matched to a gene: 14. CDR3 sequence reads: CASSQEYFPTGEGNTEAFF. The CDR3 coding sequence is TGTGCCAGCAGCCAAGAATATTTCCCAACAGGGGAGGGGAACACTGAAGCTTTCTTT.

The chain is built from TRBV7-9 and TRBJ2-1, with 11 nucleotides matching TRBD2. V lost 4 bases and J lost 0; bases outside the gene matches: 11. Germline assignment: CDR1 SEHNR and CDR2 FQNEAQ (reference sequence). The CDR3 consists of 19 residues. Here the CDR3 reads CASSSTSGGSYSSYNEQFF. The DNA of the CDR3 is TGTGCCAGCAGCTCAACTAGCGGGGGATCTTACAGCTCCTACAATGAGCAGTTCTTC.

This clone was observed once. The chain links TRBV5-5 to TRBJ2-7; possibly TRBD1 for D (6 bases). Germline V lookup: CDR1 SGHKS, CDR2 YYEKEE (reference sequence). V lost 0 bases and J lost 1, with 11 bases in between. This CDR3 is built from 15 residues. For the CDR3, the DNA is TGTGCCAGCAGCTTGGGACAGGTGTTTTCCTACGAGCAGTACGTC. Its protein product is CASSLGQVFSYEQYV.

V usage is TRBV5-1 and J usage is TRBJ2-2; 7 bases are a match to TRBD2. This CDR3 comprises 13 residues. V shed 2 bases and J 7 bases; nucleotides not matched to a gene: 2. Germline V gives CDR1 SGHRS, CDR2 YFSETQ. The CDR3, as DNA: TGCGCCAGCAGCTTTGCGGGGGACGGGGAGCTGTTTTTT. The encoded protein is CASSFAGDGELFF.

The V call is TRBV7-9, the J call TRBJ2-2, with TRBD2 matching over 7 bases. The CDR3 contains 14 residues. V was pared by 6 bases and J by 4 bases, with 5 bases of the junction left unmatched. Germline CDR1 and CDR2: SEHNR and FQNEAQ (reference sequence). The CDR3 DNA follows: TGTGCCAGCAGGACTAGCCTCCTCACCGGGGAGCTGTTTTTT. Translated, it gives CASRTSLLTGELFF.

This clone was seen once. The chain has TRBV11-2 and TRBJ2-5, with TRBD2 identical over 8 bases. V lost 0 bases, J lost 5 bases, and 2 bases stayed unmatched. Germline loops: CDR1 SGHAT, CDR2 FQNNGV. The CDR3 sequence is 14 residues long. The CDR3 DNA reads as TGTGCCAGCAGCTTAGAGACGGGGGGGGAGACCCAGTACTTC. Protein sequence: CASSLETGGETQYF.

The chain is built from TRBV7-9 and TRBJ2-7, with 8 bases fitting TRBD2. With V trimmed by 2 bases and J by 1 base, 1 base remained unmatched. Per germline, CDR1 SEHNR and CDR2 FQNEAQ (reference sequence). The CDR3 runs 14 residues. CDR3 sequence (DNA): TGTGCCAGCAGCTTACCTAGCGGGTCCTACGAGCAGTACTTC. This codes for CASSLPSGSYEQYF.

The chain's CDR3 is CASSLASGGETQYF. The DNA of the CDR3 is TGCGCCAGCAGCCTAGCTAGCGGGGGAGAGACCCAGTACTTC. The chain uses TRBV5-1 and TRBJ2-5, with TRBD2 matching 10 bases. The CDR3 runs 14 residues. Germline values: CDR1 SGHRS, CDR2 YFSETQ. Trimming cost V 4 bases and J 4 bases; bases outside gene matches: 4.

The chain recombines TRBV7-6 with TRBJ2-1; D is unresolved. The CDR3 is 14 residues long. CDR1 SGHVS and CDR2 FNYEAQ come from the germline V gene. V lost 1 base and J lost 6, with 10 bases in between. The CDR3 DNA follows: TGTGCCAGCAGCTTAGTGTCGGCCCTCAATGAGCAGTTCTTC. Amino acid sequence: CASSLVSALNEQFF.

This clone was observed a few times. The chain carries TRBV5-1 and TRBJ2-7; D remains unclear. The V end was cut by 1 base, the J end by 0 bases, with 8 bases between. The CDR3 has 14 residues. CDR1 is SGHRS and CDR2 is YFSETQ in the germline V gene. CDR3 sequence (DNA): TGCGCCAGCAGCTTGAACAACCCCTCCTACGAGCAGTACTTC. Its protein is CASSLNNPSYEQYF.

The chain carries TRBV5-4 and TRBJ2-5; D perhaps matches TRBD2 (5 bases). This CDR3 spans 14 amino acids. The ends were cut back, 2 bases at V and 0 bases at J, with 8 bases in the middle. Germline V gives CDR1 SGHNT, CDR2 YYREEE (reference sequence). This chain's CDR3 is CASSLAADQETQYF. CDR3 in DNA: TGTGCCAGCAGCTTAGCGGCGGACCAAGAGACCCAGTACTTC. Full variable domain (outside the CDR3, taken from reference TRBV5-4 and TRBJ2-5): ETGVTQSPTHLIKTRGQQVTLRCSSQSGHNTVSWYQQALGQGPQFIFQYYREEENGRGNFPPRFSGLQFPNYSSELNVNALELDDSALYLCASSLAADQETQYFGPGTRLLVL.

This chain uses TRBV5-8 with TRBJ1-5; D unresolved. The germline V gene has CDR1 SGHTS and CDR2 YDEGEE. The CDR3 runs to 12 residues. The germline V and J ends were trimmed by 0 bases and 9 bases, with 7 bases remaining between them. The DNA for the CDR3 is TGTGCCAGCAGCTTGGTCGAGGGGCCCCAGCATTTT. This encodes CASSLVEGPQHF.

The chain has TRBV27 and TRBJ1-1; perhaps TRBD1 as D (5 bases). V shed 6 bases and J shed 6 bases, with 11 bases lying between them. Germline-derived CDR1 and CDR2 are MNHEY and SMNVEV (reference sequence). This CDR3 has 12 residues. CDR3 DNA: TGTGCCAGCAGGAGCCAGGGCTCTGAAGCTTTCTTT. Translating gives CASRSQGSEAFF.

The chain combines TRBV9 with TRBJ1-1; a weak D match, TRBD1 (5 bases). The CDR3 is 16 residues long. Germline CDR1 reads SGDLS; CDR2 reads YYNGEE. V shed 4 bases and J shed 0 bases, with 16 bases lying between them. CDR3 region: CASSHKRGGMNTEAFF. DNA of the CDR3: TGTGCCAGCAGCCACAAGAGGGGAGGGATGAACACTGAAGCTTTCTTT.

This clone occurred a few times. This chain connects TRBV7-8 to TRBJ1-2; D unresolved. Per the germline V gene, CDR1 is SGHVS and CDR2 is FQNEAQ. The length of the CDR3 is 13 residues. V was cut by 7 bases and J by 11 bases, with 20 bases left in between. CDR3 residues: CASTQTGFMDYTF. DNA of the CDR3: TGTGCCAGCACCCAAACCGGGTTTATGGATTACACCTTC.